The clone carrying this TCR beta chain was counted only a few times. These data come from a study of T cells in Graves' hyperthyroidism and ophthalmopathy. The CDR3 covers 13 residues. Germline V gene data show CDR1 as MNHNS and CDR2 as SASEGT. V was cut by 6 bases and J by 3 bases, with 9 bases left in between. Ophthalmopathy patients showed a Clinical Activity Score of at least 3, NOSPECS grade of at least 4 and duration under 3 months. Patients having uncontrolled infection, another autoimmune disease, pregnancy or lactation were not included. RNA transcripts yielded amplified TCR beta CDR3 regions. Carried out on the TCR CDR3, a first-round RT-PCR used the HTBI primer set. Each CDR3 protein gets one entry after TCRdb re-called the multiplex PCR reads with MiXCR. The repertoire holds a few hundred thousand distinct CDR3 sequences, with about a sixth as singletons.

Material: blood. The clonotype was recovered from a woman between 35 and 50 years old with Graves' ophthalmopathy. This chain links TRBV6-1 with TRBJ1-5; unclear D gene. The CDR3 nucleotides read TGTGCCAGCAGGACCGCGGCCAATCAGCCCCAGCATTTT. It yields the protein CASRTAANQPQHF.